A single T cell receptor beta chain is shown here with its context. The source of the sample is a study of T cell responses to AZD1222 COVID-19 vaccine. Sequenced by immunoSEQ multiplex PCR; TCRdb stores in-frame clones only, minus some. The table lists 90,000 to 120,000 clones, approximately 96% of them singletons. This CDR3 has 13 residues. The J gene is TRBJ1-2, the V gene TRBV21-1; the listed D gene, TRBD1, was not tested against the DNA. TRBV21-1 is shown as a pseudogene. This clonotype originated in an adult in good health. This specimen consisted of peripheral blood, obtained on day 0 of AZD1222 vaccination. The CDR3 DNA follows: TGTGCCAGCAGGCTCAGGGGGGTCTATGGCTACACCTTC. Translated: CASRLRGVYGYTF.